The T cell receptor beta chain under discussion was sequenced for a study of blood T cells in healthy people across ages. Trimming cost V 6 bases and J 5 bases, with 13 bases left between them. The CDR3 covers 13 residues. This clonotype was detected a few times. Next came a second PCR, run for roughly 6 to 11 cycles, which used a sample-barcoded 5' primer along with a J-beta primer mix. From the 5' RACE reads, TCRdb called clonotypes with MiXCR, one entry per CDR3 protein. The sample holds 600,000 to 850,000 distinct CDR3 sequences, around 25% seen once. This sample was also put to use in a study of T cells of mothers and their children.

The sample was blood. This clonotype originated in a boy aged 10-17 years in good health. The chain links TRBV12-3 or TRBV12-4 to TRBJ1-1; no firm D call. The CDR3 spells CASSPGLTTEAFF. In DNA, the CDR3 is TGTGCCAGCAGCCCCGGACTGACGACTGAAGCTTTCTTT.